These T cell receptor beta chains were read from a single sample in a study of CD8+ T cells in alopecia areata. The table came from immunoSEQ multiplex PCR; TCRdb's copy has only in-frame clones and leaves some out. Counted here are 85,000 to 110,000 clones, more than 75% occurring once; the ten biggest clones make up 8.5% to 14%. The source was CD8+ T cells sorted from blood, collected at roughly week 30, from a patient treated with tofacitinib. All receptors come from a human donor with alopecia areata. Each CDR3 is given with its conserved first and last residue. The D gene is left open where the match is weak. Some rows have no size entry. The others give once, few or many, or a class for an expanded clone.

D gene,clone size,J gene,V gene,CDR3 protein,CDR3 DNA
-,once,TRBJ2-1,TRBV29-1,CSVYDSFLSYNEQFF,TGCAGCGTTTACGACAGTTTTCTTTCCTACAATGAGCAGTTCTTC
TRBD1,-,TRBJ2-5,TRBV5-5,CASSLGQGETQYF,TGTGCCAGCAGCTTGGGACAGGGGGAGACCCAGTACTTC
-,-,TRBJ2-1,TRBV6-1,CASSEAGDEQFF,TGTGCCAGCAGTGAAGCGGGGGATGAGCAGTTCTTC
-,-,TRBJ2-3,TRBV5-6,CASSLATDTQYF,TGTGCCAGCAGCTTGGCAACGGATACGCAGTATTTT
-,-,TRBJ2-1,TRBV11-2,CASSLQGPWGYEQFF,TGTGCCAGCAGCTTACAGGGCCCATGGGGCTATGAGCAGTTCTTC
TRBD2,-,TRBJ2-2,TRBV29-1,CSVVAGNTGELFF,TGCAGCGTTGTAGCGGGAAACACCGGGGAGCTGTTTTTT
-,-,TRBJ2-7,TRBV29-1,CSATVGTYEQYF,TGCAGCGCTACGGTGGGGACCTACGAGCAGTACTTC
-,-,TRBJ2-3,TRBV7-9,CASSFYSSRTDTQYF,TGTGCCAGCAGCTTCTATTCGTCGCGCACAGATACGCAGTATTTT
-,once,TRBJ2-7,TRBV4-1,CASSSLAGTAFYEQYF,TGCGCCAGCAGCTCTCTTGCCGGGACTGCCTTCTACGAGCAGTACTTC
-,-,TRBJ2-2,TRBV28,CASSFWGQNTGELFF,TGTGCCAGCAGTTTTTGGGGACAGAACACCGGGGAGCTGTTTTTT
-,-,TRBJ2-3,TRBV11-2,CASSYKAVDTQYF,TGTGCCAGCAGCTATAAGGCGGTAGATACGCAGTATTTT
-,-,TRBJ2-7,TRBV5-4,CASSLGEIPYEQYF,TGTGCCAGCAGCTTGGGTGAGATTCCCTACGAGCAGTACTTC
-,-,TRBJ2-3,TRBV6-5,CASSYSGPRTDTQYF,TGTGCCAGCAGTTACTCAGGCCCCCGCACAGATACGCAGTATTTT
-,-,TRBJ1-1,TRBV19,CASSKEGVNTEAFF,TGTGCCAGTAGTAAGGAAGGGGTGAACACTGAAGCTTTCTTT
-,-,TRBJ1-2,TRBV7-8,CASSSPGTFYGYTF,TGTGCCAGCAGCTCCCCCGGGACATTCTATGGCTACACCTTC
TRBD1,-,TRBJ2-7,TRBV5-6,CASSLGTGLYEQYF,TGTGCCAGCAGCCTGGGGACAGGACTCTACGAGCAGTACTTC
TRBD2,-,TRBJ2-3,TRBV6-1,CASSEGGDAKYF,TGTGCCAGCAGTGAGGGAGGGGACGCCAAGTATTTT
TRBD1,-,TRBJ2-3,TRBV4-2,CASSQLQGISTDTQYF,TGTGCCAGCAGCCAACTACAGGGGATTAGCACAGATACGCAGTATTTT
TRBD1,-,TRBJ2-1,TRBV4-1,CASSQGMTGDEQFF,TGCGCCAGCAGCCAAGGTATGACAGGGGATGAGCAGTTCTTC
TRBD1,-,TRBJ1-2,TRBV7-9,CASSPTGGIYGYTF,TGTGCCAGCAGCCCGACAGGGGGGATCTATGGCTACACCTTC
TRBD2,-,TRBJ2-1,TRBV2,CASAAGAGGPGSYNEQFF,TGTGCCAGCGCGGCTGGAGCGGGAGGGCCAGGCTCCTACAATGAGCAGTTCTTC
TRBD1,-,TRBJ2-7,TRBV7-8,CASSLEGTGFYEQYF,TGTGCCAGCAGCTTAGAAGGGACAGGTTTTTACGAGCAGTACTTC
-,once,TRBJ1-1,TRBV19,CATGLTEAFF,TGTGCCACAGGTTTGACTGAAGCTTTCTTT
TRBD2,-,TRBJ2-2,TRBV4-1,CATTSGLRSGELFF,TGCGCCACCACTAGCGGGCTTCGCTCCGGGGAGCTGTTTTTT
-,-,TRBJ2-3,TRBV29-1,CSVEGTLGTRTDTQYF,TGCAGCGTTGAAGGGACCCTGGGGACTCGCACAGATACGCAGTATTTT
-,once,TRBJ1-5,TRBV5-5,CASSLEGGGEPQHF,TGTGCCAGCAGCTTGGAGGGTGGAGGGGAGCCCCAGCATTTT
TRBD1,-,TRBJ1-1,TRBV5-1,CASSLRQGIWSTEAFF,TGCGCCAGCAGCTTGAGACAGGGGATATGGAGCACTGAAGCTTTCTTT
TRBD1,-,TRBJ2-3,TRBV27,CASTDSTGAPPDTQYF,TGTGCCAGCACGGACTCGACAGGGGCGCCGCCGGATACGCAGTATTTT
-,-,TRBJ2-1,TRBV5-6,CASSWETQTYNEQFF,TGTGCCAGCAGCTGGGAGACCCAAACCTACAATGAGCAGTTCTTC
-,once,TRBJ2-2,TRBV29-1,CSVDLGGNTGELFF,TGCAGCGTAGACCTCGGAGGGAACACCGGGGAGCTGTTTTTT
TRBD2,-,TRBJ2-1,TRBV25-1,CASSATSGVYNEQFF,TGTGCCAGCAGTGCAACTAGCGGGGTCTACAATGAGCAGTTCTTC
TRBD2,-,TRBJ2-7,TRBV11-1,CASGPMQSSGEQYF,TGTGCCAGCGGGCCAATGCAGTCTAGCGGGGAGCAGTACTTC
-,-,TRBJ2-3,TRBV9,CASSVVSTDTQYF,TGTGCCAGCAGCGTAGTCAGCACAGATACGCAGTATTTT
TRBD2,-,TRBJ2-3,TRBV9,CASSPWGGGMADTQYF,TGTGCCAGCAGCCCTTGGGGCGGGGGAATGGCAGATACGCAGTATTTT
-,-,TRBJ1-5,TRBV5-1,CASSLVSGGQQPQHF,TGCGCCAGCAGCTTGGTTTCGGGGGGGCAGCAGCCCCAGCATTTT
TRBD1,-,TRBJ2-1,TRBV4-1,CASSLKVGQGEYNEQFF,TGCGCCAGCAGTCTCAAGGTAGGACAGGGAGAGTACAATGAGCAGTTCTTC
TRBD1,-,TRBJ2-7,TRBV27,CASGNRGLSF,TGTGCCAGCGGTAACAGGGGGCTATCCTTC
-,few,TRBJ2-1,TRBV7-6,CASSLRHPLKENEQFF,TGTGCCAGCAGCTTACGGCACCCGCTGAAAGAGAATGAGCAGTTCTTC
TRBD2,-,TRBJ2-7,TRBV6-6,CASSPVAGGYEQYF,TGTGCCAGCTCACCCGTAGCGGGAGGATACGAGCAGTACTTC
-,-,TRBJ1-4,TRBV14,CASSLTFVGATNEKLFF,TGTGCCAGCAGCCTTACTTTTGTAGGGGCAACTAATGAAAAACTGTTTTTT
-,few,TRBJ2-3,TRBV6-1,CASRTDTQYF,TGTGCCAGCAGGACAGATACGCAGTATTTT
-,-,TRBJ2-1,TRBV7-9,CASSLGGGSDNEQFF,TGTGCCAGCAGCCTCGGGGGCGGGAGTGATAATGAGCAGTTCTTC